This passage covers 27 T cell receptor beta chains from one sample sequenced in a study of blood T cell repertoires in COVID-19. Here immunoSEQ multiplex PCR was the method, and the copy in TCRdb shows in-frame clones only, minus some. This sample has 65,000 to 90,000 clones, with roughly 86% found just once. The sequenced material came from peripheral blood. All receptors derive from a woman at least 80 years old in a cohort sampled during active or convalescent COVID-19.

The J gene is TRBJ2-3, the V gene TRBV29-1, with 11 bases aligning to TRBD1. Germline CDR1 SQVTM, CDR2 ANQGSEA. J was trimmed by 4 bases and V by 7 bases; bases with no gene match: 4. This CDR3 region has 13 residues. The chain's CDR3 is CSGLGQGADTQYF. DNA for the CDR3: TGCAGCGGCTTGGGACAGGGGGCAGATACGCAGTATTTT.

The J gene is TRBJ1-2, the V gene TRBV30, with a weak D call TRBD1 (5 bases). CDR1 and CDR2 (germline): GTSNPN, SVGIG (reference sequence). Deletions cut 4 bases from V and 3 bases from J, with 12 bases between. The CDR3 has 13 amino acids. The CDR3 here is CAWKAGKDYGYTF. The CDR3 nucleotides read TGTGCCTGGAAGGCAGGGAAGGACTATGGCTACACCTTC.

The CDR3 spells CASSEGQGGFTQYF. Here the CDR3 DNA reads TGTGCCAGCAGTGAAGGCCAGGGGGGTTTTACGCAGTATTTT. This chain links TRBV2 with TRBJ2-3, with D possibly being TRBD1 (7 bases). V was clipped by 1 base and J by 8 bases, with 13 bases between them. This CDR3 is 14 amino acids long. Germline values: CDR1 SNHLY, CDR2 FYNNEI.

V usage is TRBV3-1 (or the pseudogene TRBV3-2) and J usage is TRBJ2-1, with 9 bases aligning to TRBD2. Germline loops: CDR1 LGHDT, CDR2 YNNKEL (reference sequence). The CDR3 consists of 14 residues. V was pared by 4 bases and J by 9 bases, with 7 bases of the junction left unmatched. The CDR3 is CASSLREGGGEQFF. The CDR3 bases are TGTGCCAGCAGCCTGCGGGAGGGCGGGGGTGAGCAGTTCTTC.

The genes are TRBV18 and TRBJ1-1, with D perhaps TRBD1 (6 bases). CDR1 is KGHSH and CDR2 is LQKENI in the germline V gene. V gave up 5 bases and J gave up 1 base, with 11 bases separating them. The CDR3 totals 14 residues. The CDR3 coding sequence is TGTGCCAGCTCAGGACAACAGGGGAACACTGAAGCTTTCTTT. Translating it yields CASSGQQGNTEAFF.

This clone was picked up one time. The chain is built from TRBV9 and TRBJ2-2, with 8 bases fitting TRBD2. Unmatched junction bases numbered 3, after V lost 4 bases and J lost 1 base. This CDR3 is 15 amino acids long. Germline-derived CDR1 and CDR2 are SGDLS and YYNGEE. The CDR3 DNA is TGTGCCAGCAGCATGACTAGCGAGAACACCGGGGAGCTGTTTTTT. Encoded protein: CASSMTSENTGELFF.

V usage is TRBV7-9 and J usage is TRBJ2-1; D possibly corresponds to TRBD1 (7 bases). The CDR3 spans 14 residues. Trimming pared 5 bases from V and 4 bases from J, leaving 12 bases between. CDR1 and CDR2 (germline): SEHNR, FQNEAQ (reference sequence). CDR3 nucleotides: TGTGCCAGCAGCCCCCAGGGGGGATACAATGAGCAGTTCTTC. Its protein product is CASSPQGGYNEQFF.

This chain connects TRBV6-5 to TRBJ2-7; D is perhaps TRBD2 (6 bases). The germline V gene has CDR1 MNHEY and CDR2 SVGAGI. Between the trimmed V and J ends, which lost 2 bases and 5 bases, there was a span of 13 bases. The CDR3 runs to 14 residues. The CDR3 sequence: CASSYRLAKHEQYF. The DNA for the CDR3 is TGTGCCAGCAGTTACCGGCTAGCGAAACACGAGCAGTACTTC.

V gene TRBV18 combines with J gene TRBJ2-7; perhaps TRBD1 as D (6 bases). Germline V lookup: CDR1 KGHSH, CDR2 LQKENI. The length of the CDR3 is 14 residues. With 6 bases removed from V and 1 base from J, the gap between germline ends came to 13 bases. CDR3 nucleotide sequence: TGTGCCAGCTCGCTGACAGGAAGTTCCTACGAGCAGTACTTC. It encodes CASSLTGSSYEQYF.

The V call is TRBV9, the J call TRBJ1-2; 7 bases are shared with TRBD1. The germline CDR1 and CDR2 sequences are SGDLS and YYNGEE. The V gene end was trimmed by 4 bases and the J gene end by 4 bases; junction bases not matched to a gene: 7. The CDR3 covers 14 residues. Here the CDR3 reads CASSIGQDLYGYTF. Here the CDR3 DNA reads TGTGCCAGCAGCATCGGACAGGACCTCTATGGCTACACCTTC.

V gene TRBV5-1 combines with J gene TRBJ1-6; TRBD1 matches at 8 bases. The CDR3 has 14 amino acids. J gave up 13 bases and V 5 bases, and 11 bases lay outside the gene matches. From germline, CDR1 is SGHRS and CDR2 YFSETQ. DNA for the CDR3: TGCGCCAGCAGGCCCGGGACAGGAAGAGAGCCCCTCCACTTT. Its protein is CASRPGTGREPLHF.

The CDR3 loop reads CASSISRGTSGNTIYF. The CDR3 bases are TGTGCCAGTAGTATCAGTAGGGGCACCTCTGGAAACACCATATATTTT. J is TRBJ1-3 and V is TRBV19; a possible D gene is TRBD1 (5 bases). This CDR3 has 16 amino acids. Trimming took 3 bases from V and 0 from J, leaving 12 bases between them. Germline-derived CDR1 and CDR2 are LNHDA and SQIVND (reference sequence). Looking up the rest from reference TRBV19 and TRBJ1-3 gives the full variable domain: DGGITQSPKYLFRKEGQNVTLSCEQNLNHDAMYWYRQDPGQGLRLIYYSQIVNDFQKGDIAEGYSVSREKKESFPLTVTSAQKNPTAFYLCASSISRGTSGNTIYFGEGSWLTVV.

CDR3 loop: CASSATGIQETQYF. The CDR3 nucleotides are TGTGCCAGCAGCGCAACAGGGATACAAGAGACCCAGTACTTC. The V call is TRBV9, the J call TRBJ2-5; tentative D call: TRBD1 (6 bases). The CDR3 has 14 residues. Germline CDR1 SGDLS, CDR2 YYNGEE. V lost 3 bases and J 2 bases, leaving 11 bases between the germline ends.

The chain is built from TRBV18 and TRBJ2-6; 8 nucleotides match TRBD1. The CDR3 sequence is 17 residues long. Germline loops: CDR1 KGHSH, CDR2 LQKENI. Trimming removed 1 base from V and 1 base from J; junction bases left unmatched: 3. The CDR3 region has the DNA TGTGCCAGCTCACCACTCCAGGGGGCTTCTGGGGCCAACGTCCTGACTTTC. It specifies CASSPLQGASGANVLTF.

The chain has TRBV5-1 and TRBJ2-3; D gene uncertain. Trimming left V 0 bases short and J 1 base short, with 9 bases between. Germline assignment: CDR1 SGHRS and CDR2 YFSETQ. This CDR3 spans 15 amino acids. CDR3 nucleotides: TGCGCCAGCAGCTTGGGGGCCTCGGGCACAGATACGCAGTATTTT. This gives the protein CASSLGASGTDTQYF.

The sample holds a few counts of this clone. The V call is TRBV25-1, the J call TRBJ1-4; a weak D match, TRBD1 (6 bases). Trimming took off 3 bases at V and 8 bases at J, with 16 bases between the two ends. Germline V gives CDR1 MGHDK, CDR2 SYGVNS. The CDR3 extends over 15 amino acids. DNA for the CDR3: TGTGCCAGCAGTGACCCCCGAAGGCAGGGGGAAAAACTGTTTTTT. Residues: CASSDPRRQGEKLFF.

The V call is TRBV10-3, the J call TRBJ1-5; 7 bases are shared with TRBD1. V dropped 6 bases and J dropped 7; count of bases not matched to a gene: 6. Germline-derived CDR1 and CDR2 are ENHRY and SYGVKD. The CDR3 is 13 residues long. DNA for the CDR3: TGTGCCATCAGCACAGGGGAGCGGCAGCCCCAGCATTTT. This codes for CAISTGERQPQHF.

The rearrangement uses TRBV28 and TRBJ1-2, with D possibly TRBD1 on 5 matching bases. CDR1 and CDR2 from the germline V gene are MDHEN and SYDVKM. The CDR3 has 13 residues. The V end lost 7 bases, the J end lost 4 bases, and 13 bases lay between the germline ends. Here the CDR3 DNA reads TGTGCCAGCACCCCCCAGGGACTCTATGGCTACACCTTC. This translates into CASTPQGLYGYTF.

V is TRBV11-3 and J is TRBJ2-7, with TRBD2 as a possible D gene (6 bases). Germline values: CDR1 SGHNT, CDR2 YENEEA. V dropped 5 bases and J dropped 3 bases, with 14 bases sitting between them. This CDR3 is built from 14 residues. The CDR3 spells CASSPRGGNYEQYV. The DNA of the CDR3 is TGTGCCAGCAGCCCACGAGGCGGGAACTACGAGCAGTACGTC.

The V and J genes are TRBV19 and TRBJ2-3, with a weak D call TRBD2 (7 bases). There are 16 residues in the CDR3. CDR1 and CDR2 from the germline V gene are LNHDA and SQIVND (reference sequence). Trimming pared 7 bases from V and 3 bases from J, leaving 20 bases between. CDR3 nucleotide sequence: TGTGCCAGTAACCCTCGAGGGGGTAGCGGGACAGATACGCAGTATTTT. This codes for CASNPRGGSGTDTQYF.

This chain connects TRBV6-2 or TRBV6-3 to TRBJ1-2, with a tentative D call TRBD1 (6 bases). Trimming took off 5 bases at V and 4 bases at J, with 8 bases between the two ends. This CDR3 comprises 12 residues. The germline V gene has CDR1 MNHEY and CDR2 SVGEGT. CDR3: CASSRDTYGYTF. In nucleotides, the CDR3 is TGTGCCAGCAGTCGGGACACCTATGGCTACACCTTC.

The CDR3 loop is CASSVNSGRALGYNEQFF. The CDR3, as DNA: TGTGCCAGCAGCGTGAACAGCGGGAGGGCCTTAGGATACAATGAGCAGTTCTTC. The V and J genes are TRBV9 and TRBJ2-1, with TRBD2 matching 10 bases. After removal of 2 bases from V and 4 bases from J, the junction contained 12 bases not matched to a gene. This CDR3 spans 18 amino acids. Germline V CDR1 and CDR2: SGDLS, YYNGEE. Based on the CDR3 plus reference TRBV9 and TRBJ2-1, the full variable domain is DSGVTQTPKHLITATGQRVTLRCSPRSGDLSVYWYQQSLDQGLQFLIQYYNGEERAKGNILERFSAQQFPDLHSELNLSSLELGDSALYFCASSVNSGRALGYNEQFFGPGTRLTVL.

This clone has only a few counts. J is TRBJ1-4 and V is TRBV6-1; D possibly corresponds to TRBD1 (5 bases). The germline V gene encodes CDR1 MNHNS and CDR2 SASEGT. The CDR3 has 15 residues. V was pared by 0 bases and J by 3 bases, with 8 bases between. In DNA, the CDR3 is TGTGCCAGCAGTGAAGCCAGGGTCGCTAATGAAAAACTGTTTTTT. Translated, it gives CASSEARVANEKLFF.

This rearrangement joins TRBV24-1 to TRBJ2-2; 8 bases agree with TRBD1. V trimming: 8 bases; J trimming: 3 bases; junction bases outside the gene matches: 13. There are 17 residues in the CDR3. Germline V lookup: CDR1 KGHDR, CDR2 SFDVKD. CDR3 nucleotides: TGTGCCACCACCCGAGGCCCGCGACAGGGGTACACCGGGGAGCTGTTTTTT. Translating gives CATTRGPRQGYTGELFF.

J is TRBJ2-5 and V is TRBV1; TRBD2, the D gene given by the table, was not confirmed from the DNA. TRBV1 is reported as a pseudogene. This CDR3 is 19 amino acids long. CDR3 DNA sequence: TGCACCAGCAGCCCCGCTGTACTAGCGGGCCCAAAGAGGCAAGAGACCCAGTACTTC. It specifies CTSSPAVLAGPKRQETQYF.

This sequence joins TRBV30 and TRBJ1-3; 7 bases are a match to TRBD1. Per germline, CDR1 GTSNPN and CDR2 SVGIG (reference sequence). V lost 2 bases, J lost 0 bases, and 13 bases stayed unmatched. The CDR3 runs 18 residues. The CDR3 region has the DNA TGTGCCTGGAGTCACGTTTTTCCCGGACAGGTCTCTGGAAACACCATATATTTT. It translates to CAWSHVFPGQVSGNTIYF.

This clone has a count of ten or more. The rearrangement uses TRBV5-1 and TRBJ2-7; 7 bases are a match to TRBD1. The CDR3 has 18 residues. Unmatched junction bases numbered 13, after V lost 0 bases and J lost 1 base. The germline gives CDR1 SGHRS, CDR2 YFSETQ. The CDR3 loop is CASSLALRQGASSYEQYF. DNA of the CDR3: TGCGCCAGCAGCTTGGCCCTAAGACAGGGAGCATCGTCCTACGAGCAGTACTTC.